A selection of T cell receptor beta chains follows, all from one sample in a study of lymphopenia after photon versus proton radiotherapy. Produced via immunoSEQ multiplex PCR; TCRdb's table is partial and in-frame only. The sample gives 25,000 to 35,000 clones, roughly nine tenths of which show up once; approximately 6.5% is in the top ten. The starting material was peripheral blood, obtained from a patient treated with photon-based radiotherapy. The source is a woman aged 50 to 65 with pancreatic cancer. Both conserved end residues are part of each CDR3. A D gene is named only where the DNA matches it firmly. The size of a clone is reported for some rows only, either as once, few or many, or as a class for expanded clones.

j_call d_call clone_size v_call cdr3_aa cdr3_nt
TRBJ1-1 NA NA TRBV2 CASRVTVEAFF TGTGCCAGCAGGGTGACAGTTGAAGCTTTCTTT
TRBJ2-1 NA NA TRBV5-1 CASSSQISRATNEQFF TGCGCCAGCAGCTCCCAGATTTCTAGAGCCACCAATGAGCAGTTCTTC
TRBJ1-3 NA NA TRBV6-5 CASSPAGNTIYF TGTGCCAGCTCTCCCGCTGGAAACACCATATATTTT
TRBJ2-1 NA NA TRBV20-1 CSAPEYNEQFF TGCAGTGCCCCGGAGTACAATGAGCAGTTCTTC
TRBJ2-1 TRBD2 NA TRBV7-2 CASSIRTSGNEQFF TGTGCCAGCAGCATACGGACTAGCGGCAATGAGCAGTTCTTC
TRBJ2-3 NA NA TRBV28 CASSKGVSSTDTQYF TGTGCCAGCAGTAAGGGGGTCTCTAGCACAGATACGCAGTATTTT
TRBJ1-2 NA NA TRBV4-3 CASSQDEGAVSDGYTF TGCGCCAGCAGCCAAGACGAAGGGGCCGTCTCAGATGGCTACACCTTC
TRBJ2-5 NA NA TRBV2 CASIRTRQETQYF TGTGCCAGCATCAGGACAAGACAAGAGACCCAGTACTTC
TRBJ2-5 TRBD1 NA TRBV27 CASREGQGVGETQYF TGTGCCAGCAGAGAAGGACAGGGGGTAGGAGAGACCCAGTACTTC
TRBJ2-1 TRBD2 NA TRBV19 CASSIDPSGRRNEQFF TGTGCCAGTAGTATAGACCCTAGCGGGAGACGTAATGAGCAGTTCTTC
TRBJ1-5 NA NA TRBV30 CAWTRGDGNQPQHF TGTGCCTGGACGAGGGGCGACGGCAATCAGCCCCAGCATTTT
TRBJ1-1 TRBD1 NA TRBV27 CASSSTGYTEAFF TGTGCCAGCAGTTCGACAGGGTACACTGAAGCTTTCTTT
TRBJ2-1 NA NA TRBV18 CASSPPSGQLEQFF TGTGCCAGCTCACCACCGAGTGGGCAACTTGAGCAGTTCTTC
TRBJ2-5 TRBD1 NA TRBV7-9 CASSPRDRSQETQYF TGTGCCAGCAGCCCCCGGGACAGGTCCCAAGAGACCCAGTACTTC
TRBJ1-5 NA NA TRBV7-9 CASSPGENQPQHF TGTGCCAGCAGCCCAGGGGAGAATCAGCCCCAGCATTTT
TRBJ2-7 NA NA TRBV21-1 CASSKGGGTSGRSVTYEQYF TGTGCCAGCAGCAAAGGGGGCGGGACTAGCGGGAGATCGGTTACCTACGAGCAGTACTTC
TRBJ1-2 NA NA TRBV6-5 CASSYGYGYTF TGTGCCAGCAGTTACGGGTATGGCTACACCTTC
TRBJ2-7 NA NA TRBV7-2 CASSLRPFPGTPYEQYF TGTGCCAGCAGCTTAAGGCCGTTCCCCGGTACGCCCTACGAGCAGTACTTC
TRBJ1-4 NA NA TRBV27 CASSLQQGGEKLFF TGTGCCAGCAGTTTACAACAGGGCGGTGAAAAACTGTTTTTT
TRBJ2-7 TRBD1 once TRBV28 CASSPKGQGASYEQYF TGTGCCAGCAGTCCGAAGGGACAGGGGGCATCCTACGAGCAGTACTTC
TRBJ2-7 TRBD1 NA TRBV23-1 CASSGQGAYEQYF TGCGCCAGCAGTGGGCAGGGGGCCTACGAGCAGTACTTC
TRBJ2-1 TRBD2 NA TRBV5-1 CASSTGLASYNEQFF TGCGCCAGCAGCACTGGACTAGCCTCCTACAATGAGCAGTTCTTC
TRBJ2-7 NA NA TRBV19 CASSSYTYEQYF TGTGCCAGTAGTTCTTATACCTACGAGCAGTACTTC
TRBJ1-1 NA NA TRBV29-1 CSVSRVGGTEAFF TGCAGCGTTTCCAGGGTCGGTGGCACTGAAGCTTTCTTT
TRBJ2-2 TRBD2 NA TRBV19 CASSGRAGANTGELFF TGTGCCAGTAGTGGGAGAGCGGGGGCTAACACCGGGGAGCTGTTTTTT
TRBJ2-1 TRBD2 NA TRBV27 CASSLSRTSGSSYNEQFF TGTGCCAGCAGTTTATCCCGGACTAGCGGAAGCTCCTACAATGAGCAGTTCTTC
TRBJ1-5 TRBD1 NA TRBV5-5 CASSLEQGAGQPQHF TGTGCCAGCAGCTTGGAGCAGGGGGCGGGTCAGCCCCAGCATTTT
TRBJ1-1 NA NA TRBV9 CASSVGSAGNTEAFF TGTGCCAGCAGCGTAGGTTCAGCGGGGAACACTGAAGCTTTCTTT
TRBJ2-1 TRBD1 NA TRBV18 CASSPTGTGNNEQFF TGTGCCAGCTCACCTACCGGGACAGGGAACAATGAGCAGTTCTTC
TRBJ1-5 TRBD1 NA TRBV28 CASSTGTVNQPQHF TGTGCCAGCAGTACCGGGACAGTCAATCAGCCCCAGCATTTT
TRBJ2-7 TRBD1 NA TRBV30 CAWRTTGGFYEQYF TGTGCCTGGAGGACGACAGGGGGCTTTTACGAGCAGTACTTC
TRBJ2-1 TRBD2 NA TRBV7-2 CASSLELAVFSYNEQFF TGTGCCAGCAGCTTAGAACTAGCGGTTTTCTCCTACAATGAGCAGTTCTTC
TRBJ2-1 NA NA TRBV6-6 CASSSGTVFNEQFF TGTGCCAGCAGTTCAGGGACTGTATTCAATGAGCAGTTCTTC
TRBJ2-1 TRBD1 once TRBV4-1 CASSPIGGSSYNEQFF TGCGCCAGCAGCCCGATAGGGGGCAGCTCCTACAATGAGCAGTTCTTC
TRBJ2-7 TRBD2 NA TRBV5-1 CASSRDLAGGSYEQYF TGCGCCAGCAGCAGGGACCTAGCGGGGGGTTCCTACGAGCAGTACTTC
TRBJ2-2 TRBD2 NA TRBV9 CASSGWTSGAGELFF TGTGCCAGCAGCGGTTGGACTAGCGGGGCCGGGGAGCTGTTTTTT
TRBJ2-3 NA NA TRBV5-1 CASSSWFITDTQYF TGCGCCAGCAGCTCTTGGTTTATCACAGATACGCAGTATTTT
TRBJ2-5 TRBD1 once TRBV5-1 CASKLTGIETQYF TGCGCCAGCAAACTGACAGGGATAGAGACCCAGTACTTC
TRBJ1-2 NA once TRBV25-1 CASSALGGGLHGYTF TGTGCCAGCAGTGCTCTGGGGGGAGGGTTACATGGCTACACCTTC
TRBJ2-5 NA NA TRBV28 CASSLGTRSGEETQYF TGTGCCAGCAGTCTCGGGACTCGAAGTGGAGAAGAGACCCAGTACTTC
TRBJ2-2 NA NA TRBV6-5 CASSYSWGKGGELFF TGTGCCAGCAGTTACTCGTGGGGGAAGGGCGGGGAGCTGTTTTTT
TRBJ2-7 TRBD2 NA TRBV7-8 CASSPGLAGVSEQYF TGTGCCAGCAGCCCCGGTCTAGCGGGAGTTAGCGAGCAGTACTTC
TRBJ1-1 TRBD1 once TRBV28 CASRQDRGHEAFF TGTGCCAGCAGGCAGGACAGGGGTCATGAAGCTTTCTTT
TRBJ1-4 NA NA TRBV6-4 CASSDRAYEKLFF TGTGCCAGCAGTGATAGGGCGTACGAAAAACTGTTTTTT
TRBJ1-6 NA NA TRBV27 CASSLSPGGFFSPLHF TGTGCCAGCAGTTTAAGCCCCGGGGGCTTTTTTTCACCCCTCCACTTT
TRBJ2-7 TRBD1 NA TRBV2 CASRQGAGYEQYF TGTGCCAGCAGACAGGGGGCGGGTTACGAGCAGTACTTC
TRBJ2-3 NA NA TRBV28 CATQYKDTQYF TGTGCCACCCAGTACAAAGATACGCAGTATTTT
TRBJ1-3 NA NA TRBV2 CASSDADSGNTIYF TGTGCCAGCAGTGACGCGGACTCTGGAAACACCATATATTTT
TRBJ2-2 NA NA TRBV29-1 CSVEILESRATGELFF TGCAGCGTTGAAATTCTAGAATCCAGAGCCACCGGGGAGCTGTTTTTT
TRBJ2-2 NA NA TRBV11-2 CASSLGAVGATGELFF TGTGCCAGCAGCTTAGGTGCTGTAGGGGCCACCGGGGAGCTGTTTTTT
TRBJ2-5 TRBD1 NA TRBV18 CASSPRTGRETQYF TGTGCCAGCTCACCCCGGACAGGGCGGGAGACCCAGTACTTC
TRBJ2-7 TRBD1 NA TRBV5-1 CASSGGQGAYEQYF TGCGCCAGCAGCGGGGGACAGGGGGCGTACGAGCAGTACTTC
TRBJ2-3 NA NA TRBV6-5 CASSKGGDTQYF TGTGCCAGCAGTAAGGGGGGAGATACGCAGTATTTT